This is a list of T cell receptor beta chains from one sample in a study of regulatory T cells in long-lasting Graves disease. TCRdb re-called the multiplex PCR reads with MiXCR, one entry per CDR3 protein. This table has over 450,000 distinct CDR3 sequences, around 12% appearing once. These data were likewise used in another study, on T cells in Graves' hyperthyroidism and ophthalmopathy.

This specimen consisted of peripheral blood mononuclear cells (PBMCs), obtained at new diagnosis, from a patient treated with antithyroid drugs. The source is a woman aged 25 to 45 with Graves disease. The CDR3 runs from the conserved cysteine through the conserved F or W. D genes are given only for firm matches. Expanded clones are given a class, and other clones once, few, many or no size at all.

J gene | V gene | D gene | clone size | CDR3 DNA | CDR3 protein
TRBJ1-1 | TRBV7-3 | . | . | TGTGCCAGCAGCTTAGGGCAGGGATGGGGAGCTTTCTTT | CASSLGQGWGAFF
TRBJ1-2 | TRBV5-1 | . | many | TGCGCCAGCAGCTTGGGCAGTCCCTACTATGGCTACACCTTC | CASSLGSPYYGYTF
TRBJ1-2 | TRBV28 | TRBD1 | many | TGTGCCAGCAGTTACCCACAGGGGGACTATGGCTACACCTTC | CASSYPQGDYGYTF
TRBJ2-2 | TRBV5-6 | . | many | TGTGCCAGCCACCCGACAGCGAACACCGGGGAGCTGTTTTTT | CASHPTANTGELFF
TRBJ2-1 | TRBV6-2/TRBV6-3 | TRBD2 | few | TGTGCCAGCAGGACGTCCGGGACTAGGTTTAATGAGCAGTTCTTC | CASRTSGTRFNEQFF
TRBJ2-1 | TRBV4-3 | TRBD2 | many | TGCGCCAGCAGCCGGGGGGAGGGAGGCTACAATGAGCAGTTCTTC | CASSRGEGGYNEQFF
TRBJ2-7 | TRBV11-2 | . | . | TGTGCCAGCAGCTTAGATTCAGGGTCGCAGTACTTC | CASSLDSGSQYF
TRBJ2-5 | TRBV7-9 | TRBD2 | many | TGTGCCAGCAGCTACATAGCGGGGAAGAAAGAGACCCAGTACTTC | CASSYIAGKKETQYF
TRBJ1-1 | TRBV20-1 | . | few | TGCAGCCCTCGGCGGCCAGGGTCGGGCACTGAAGCTTTCTTT | CSPRRPGSGTEAFF
TRBJ2-3 | TRBV20-1 | TRBD1 | many | TGCAGTGCTCAGGACAGGGGGCTTACAGATACGCAGTATTTT | CSAQDRGLTDTQYF
TRBJ2-7 | TRBV6-9 | . | many | TGTGCCAGCAGTTACAGATACAGCTCCTACGAGCAGTACTTC | CASSYRYSSYEQYF
TRBJ2-1 | TRBV20-1 | TRBD1 | . | TGCAGTGAGGGGGCTGTCCGGGACAATGAGCAGTTCTTC | CSEGAVRDNEQFF
TRBJ2-1 | TRBV11-2 | TRBD2 | . | TGTGCCAGCAGCCAAGCGGGAGGTGCCTACAATGAGCAGTTCTTC | CASSQAGGAYNEQFF
TRBJ2-2 | TRBV25-1 | . | . | TGTGCCAGCAGTTCCAGCAGGCGATACACCGGGGAGCTGTTTTTT | CASSSSRRYTGELFF
TRBJ2-1 | TRBV12-3/TRBV12-4 | . | . | TGTGCCAGCAGTAAGACGGTCAAGGGGGGTGAGCAGTTCTTC | CASSKTVKGGEQFF
TRBJ1-6 | TRBV20-1 | TRBD1 | . | TGCAGTGCTAGAGAGTCCGGGCAGGGGGGCTCACCCCTCCACTTT | CSARESGQGGSPLHF
TRBJ2-3 | TRBV7-3 | . | . | TGTGCCAGCAGCTTCTATGGGAAGACAGATACGCAGTATTTT | CASSFYGKTDTQYF
TRBJ2-1 | TRBV5-1 | . | . | TGCGCCAGCAGCTTGGCCGCAGGGCAAGAGACCCAGTTCTTC | CASSLAAGQETQFF
TRBJ2-3 | TRBV10-1 | . | . | TGCGCCAGCAGTGTTAGGGGAGCGACAGATACGCAGTATTTT | CASSVRGATDTQYF
TRBJ2-2 | TRBV7-9 | . | many | TGTGCCAGCAGACCCGGGACTTGGTCGAACACCGGGGAGCTGTTTTTT | CASRPGTWSNTGELFF
TRBJ2-1 | TRBV7-6 | . | . | TGTGCCAGCAGCTTATGGACTCGGTTGGACAATGAGCAGTTCTTC | CASSLWTRLDNEQFF
TRBJ2-7 | TRBV9 | . | . | TGTGCCAGCAGCGTAGGAAATCTCCCCTACGAGCAGTACTTC | CASSVGNLPYEQYF
TRBJ1-5 | TRBV6-2/TRBV6-3 | . | few | TGTGCCAGCAGTGGGTCTGGGCAGCCCCAGCATTTT | CASSGSGQPQHF
TRBJ2-7 | TRBV15 | . | . | TGTGCCACCAGCAGAGAGTGGCAGACCTACGAGCAGTACTTC | CATSREWQTYEQYF
TRBJ1-6 | TRBV7-2 | . | . | TGTGCCAGCAGCGCCAGAGGGGATTCACCCCTCCACTTT | CASSARGDSPLHF
TRBJ1-3 | TRBV7-9 | . | few | TGTGCCAGCAGCGACGTGGGGGCCTCTGGAAACACCATATATTTT | CASSDVGASGNTIYF
TRBJ1-4 | TRBV19 | . | . | TGTGCCTCAAGGGGTACTGCAACTAATGAAAAACTGCTTTTT | CASRGTATNEKLLF
TRBJ1-1 | TRBV5-1 | . | few | TGCGCCAGCAGCCGGGACGAATACACTGAAGCTTTCTTT | CASSRDEYTEAFF
TRBJ2-3 | TRBV20-1 | . | . | TGCAGTGCGACCCCTAGCACAGATACGCAGTATTTT | CSATPSTDTQYF
TRBJ2-3 | TRBV5-1 | . | many | TGCGCCAGCAGCTTCCAGGGGGGGGACGGAGATACGCAGTATTTT | CASSFQGGDGDTQYF
TRBJ2-1 | TRBV10-3 | TRBD2 | many | TGTGCCATCAGCTCTTTGGGACTAGCGGACAATGAGCAGTTCTTC | CAISSLGLADNEQFF
TRBJ1-2 | TRBV18 | . | few | TGTGCCAGCTCACCACTGCTGACCGAGAGCTATGGCTACACCTTC | CASSPLLTESYGYTF
TRBJ2-1 | TRBV2 | TRBD2 | many | TGTGCCAGCAGTCAGGGGGCGGTAGCGGGAGGCCCGGTCGGGTTCTTC | CASSQGAVAGGPVGFF
TRBJ2-1 | TRBV27 | . | few | TGTGCCAGCAGTCACCAACGACGAAATGAGCAGTTCTTC | CASSHQRRNEQFF
TRBJ2-5 | TRBV12-3/TRBV12-4 | . | many | TGTGCCAGCAGTTTGGGCCCAAAGGGGACCCAGTACTTC | CASSLGPKGTQYF
TRBJ1-5 | TRBV24-1 | . | . | TGTGCCACCAGTGACCTCGGCGGCAATCAGCCCCAGCATTTT | CATSDLGGNQPQHF
TRBJ2-3 | TRBV20-1 | . | many | TGCAGTGCTAGGCCACCATCAGGGTACAAAAGGGCAGATACGCAGTATTTT | CSARPPSGYKRADTQYF
TRBJ2-1 | TRBV30 | TRBD2 | . | TGTGCCTGGAGTCCCCCTCCCTACCTAGCGGGAGGGAAGACCTACAATGAGCAGTTCTTC | CAWSPPPYLAGGKTYNEQFF
TRBJ1-1 | TRBV6-5 | . | many | TGTGCCAGCAGTTACTCTCAGGTGAACACTGAAGCTTTCTTT | CASSYSQVNTEAFF
TRBJ2-1 | TRBV30 | . | many | TGTGCCTGGAGTGTTCCAGACTACAATGAGCAGTTCTTC | CAWSVPDYNEQFF
TRBJ1-6 | TRBV2 | . | many | TGTGCCAGCAGTGACCCCCGGGGAGGTCATTCACCCCTCCACTTT | CASSDPRGGHSPLHF
TRBJ2-7 | TRBV11-3 | TRBD2 | many | TGTGCCAGCAGCCGCACTAGCGTTGGTGAGCAGTACTTC | CASSRTSVGEQYF
TRBJ1-2 | TRBV2 | . | few | TGTGCCAGCACACTGCTTGTACATGGCTACACCTTC | CASTLLVHGYTF
TRBJ1-4 | TRBV15 | . | . | TGTGCCACCAGCAGAAGAAGAGCACAGAATGAAAAACTGTTTTTT | CATSRRRAQNEKLFF
TRBJ2-1 | TRBV20-1 | . | . | TGCAGTGCTAGAGAAACACCGGAGCCTAGCCTTTACAATGAGCAGTTCTTC | CSARETPEPSLYNEQFF